The 4 T cell receptor beta chains below all came from one sample that was sequenced in a study of cytomegalovirus exposure and HLA in healthy donors. Assay used: immunoSEQ multiplex PCR; TCRdb lists only in-frame clones, some missing. This sample carries 120,000 to 150,000 clones, 80% to 90% of them seen once, and the ten largest clones take roughly 4.8%. The sample was PBMCs. Receptors originate from a man aged 18 to 29 in good health and CMV-seropositive.

This sequence joins TRBV5-4 and TRBJ2-1, with 7 positions matching TRBD2. The germline V gene encodes CDR1 SGHNT and CDR2 YYREEE (reference sequence). The CDR3 extends over 15 amino acids. V was pared by 3 bases and J by 6 bases, with 9 bases of the junction left unmatched. The CDR3 DNA reads as TGTGCCAGCAGCTGGGGCGGGGGTTCGGGCAATGAGCAGTTCTTC. Protein product: CASSWGGGSGNEQFF.

The J gene is TRBJ1-1, the V gene TRBV9; D might be TRBD1 (5 bases). Trimming removed 0 bases at V and 1 base at J, with 13 bases between. The CDR3 sequence is 16 residues long. The germline CDR1 and CDR2 sequences are SGDLS and YYNGEE. As DNA, the CDR3 is TGTGCCAGCAGCGTAGAAGGAGACAGAACGAACACTGAAGCTTTCTTT. It codes for CASSVEGDRTNTEAFF.

The chain couples TRBV25-1 to TRBJ2-1; 10 bases align to TRBD2. This CDR3 region has 14 residues. V gave up 7 bases and J gave up 4 bases; unmatched junction bases: 4. Germline assignment: CDR1 MGHDK and CDR2 SYGVNS. The CDR3 protein is CASTLAGVYNEQFF. CDR3 in DNA: TGTGCCAGCACCCTAGCGGGGGTATACAATGAGCAGTTCTTC.

The chain carries TRBV7-9 and TRBJ2-5; D ambiguous. V was clipped by 3 bases and J by 1 base, with 6 bases between them. Per germline, CDR1 SEHNR and CDR2 FQNEAQ (reference sequence). The CDR3 extends over 13 amino acids. The CDR3 protein is CASSFSGQETQYF. CDR3 DNA sequence: TGTGCCAGCAGCTTTAGTGGCCAAGAGACCCAGTACTTC.